Sequencing of this T cell receptor beta chain was carried out in a study of response to subunit inactivated influenza vaccine. The CDR3 has 15 residues. Germline V lookup: CDR1 MGHDK, CDR2 SYGVNS. The V end was cut by 4 bases, the J end by 5 bases, with 17 bases between. TCRdb reanalysed the RT-PCR reads using MiXCR and keeps one entry per CDR3 protein. Here the sample spans about 570,000 distinct CDR3 sequences, about 11% being singletons. These data also formed part of another study, on T cells expressing NK-cell markers. As that study records: TCR beta cDNA was generated via 5'RACE template switching incorporating UMIs. It was sorted CD3+CD56-NKG2C+, CD3+CD56+NKG2C- and CD3+CD56+NKG2C+ T cells that provided the TCR beta repertoires.

The source material was PBMCs from blood, sampled on the day of vaccination. This TCR derives from a middle-aged man who received an inactivated influenza vaccine. This rearrangement joins TRBV25-1 to TRBJ2-5; D might be TRBD2 (7 bases). CDR3 residues: CASSVSGGATETQYF. DNA of the CDR3: TGTGCCAGCAGTGTCTCTGGGGGGGCCACTGAGACCCAGTACTTC.